This T cell receptor beta chain comes out of a study of cytomegalovirus exposure and HLA in healthy donors. Study background: In an earlier analysis, approximately 120 million unique TCR beta sequences were found from about 190 million T cells. Study results and limitations: Prior analysis indicated that the majority of TCR beta V segments exhibited productivity approximately 87% or approximately 30% of the time. An Asian-associated ancestry cluster reportedly showed fewer N-insertions than the roughly 700-donor mean in a later analysis.

PCR primers comprised 60 Vbeta and 13 Jbeta primers. Authors' data handling: Approximately 87 million unique TCR beta chains, roughly 10 million shared, were counted in a later analysis. The table came from immunoSEQ multiplex PCR; TCRdb's copy has only in-frame clones and leaves some out. The V and J calls and the clone size are those of that table, but D and trimming were determined from the DNA. This table holds just under 90,000 clones. Comment on this clone: As yet, its antigen is unknown.

V lost 8 bases, J lost 6 bases, and 20 bases lay in between. The CDR3 totals 14 residues. The germline V gene encodes CDR1 SNHLY and CDR2 FYNNEI. The chain is built from TRBV2 and TRBJ2-7, with a weak D call TRBD1 (5 bases). This TCR was sampled from a girl aged 10 to 17 in good health and CMV-seropositive. Sequences were obtained from PBMCs. The CDR3 nucleotides are TGTGCCAGCTTGGTCCAGGGCAGGGCAGGCGAGCAGTACTTC. Translating it yields CASLVQGRAGEQYF.